What follows are 5 T cell receptor beta chains derived from one specimen sequenced in a study of monozygotic twins with inflammatory bowel disease. TCRdb reprocessed the 5' RACE reads, with one entry per CDR3 protein and no DNA. The specimen's table records about 330,000 distinct CDR3 sequences. The specimen sequenced was blood. All receptors derive from a human donor with ulcerative colitis or Crohn's disease, or a healthy co-twin of an affected twin (not recorded which).

The chain uses TRBV30 and TRBJ1-3. Germline V gene sequence: CDR1 GTSNPN, CDR2 SVGIG (reference sequence). The CDR3 contains 13 residues. CDR3 sequence: CAWSVRSGNTIYF.

This chain joins TRBV9 and TRBJ1-3. The CDR3 extends over 14 amino acids. Germline V lookup: CDR1 SGDLS, CDR2 YYNGEE. CDR3 in amino acids: CASSVNRAGNTIYF.

The J gene is TRBJ2-1, the V gene TRBV20-1. The CDR3 runs 13 residues. Germline CDR1 and CDR2: DFQATT and SNEGSKA (reference sequence). CDR3 residues: CSASAQWYNEQFF.

This rearrangement joins TRBV27 to TRBJ2-1; TCRdb selects TRBD2, and the lack of DNA leaves this call unchecked. Per germline, CDR1 MNHEY and CDR2 SMNVEV (reference sequence). The length of the CDR3 is 14 residues. CDR3 sequence reads: CASSLSYGSNEQFF.

This chain connects TRBV7-2 to TRBJ2-3; TCRdb calls TRBD2, which cannot be checked without DNA. There are 15 residues in the CDR3. Germline assignment: CDR1 SGHTA and CDR2 FQGNSA. The CDR3 sequence: CASSLVASGTDTQYF.